The following is a T cell receptor (beta chain) sequence with its context. As yet, its antigen is unknown. Samples with a second dose at about 4 or about 12 weeks were pooled together. Trimming shortened V by 0 bases and J by 4 bases, and 18 bases separated the two germline ends. CDR1 is SGHTA and CDR2 is FQGTGA in the germline V gene. The CDR3 extends over 18 amino acids. This specimen comes from a study of T cell responses to AZD1222 COVID-19 vaccine. Broader study findings: The repertoires were collected only after the peak T cell response. The breadth and depth of Spike-specific TCRs increased once two AZD1222 doses had been given.

The method was immunoSEQ multiplex PCR; TCRdb's version includes in-frame clones alone and lacks a portion of them. This sample yields fewer than 95,000 clones, of which roughly 90% are seen a single time; approximately 5.1% belongs to the top ten. The input for sequencing was peripheral blood, taken 28 days after the second AZD1222 dose. V usage is TRBV7-3 and J usage is TRBJ2-2, with no clear D. The source of this sequence is an adult who received the AZD1222 COVID-19 vaccine. CDR3 nucleotides: TGTGCCAGCAGCTTAACGTTACTCGGCACAGTCGGCACCGGGGAGCTGTTTTTT. It encodes CASSLTLLGTVGTGELFF.